The sequence of this T cell receptor (beta chain) was determined in a study of T cell responses to AZD1222 COVID-19 vaccine (dated by TCRdb to about 2021). For the wider study: AZD1222 recipients given second doses at about 4 weeks or at about 12 weeks were pooled, since spike-specific TCR depth and breadth were not found to differ between the two schedules. TCR sequencing covered fewer than 250 trial participants: around 210 given two doses of AZD1222 and about 26 given two doses of MenACWY control vaccine. Trial participants were enrolled into age subgroups of 18-55, 56-69 and 70-plus years, which contained 148, 28 and 57 TCR-sequenced participants, respectively. On the study overall, not on this receptor specifically: The whole spike protein was spanned by vaccine-associated CD4 TCRs, and dominant responses were seen in regions 160-218 and 743-854. Nearly half of unique spike-specific TCRs reportedly recognized epitopes outside regions mutated in the B.1.351 and B.1.1.7 variants. A significant rise in spike-specific TCR breadth and depth was observed after two AZD1222 doses relative to day 0 and relative to MenACWY recipients. Most participants were white British and females outnumbered males, and the authors suggested that clonal diversity may have been underestimated. Conclusions about previously exposed vaccinees are limited because only five to seven AZD1222 recipients were SARS-CoV-2 seropositive at baseline. In the small 56-69-year group, the increase in depth fell short of significance, most likely because of low power. Because no day 14 peak-response samples were available, the repertoires could be characterized only after the peak T cell response.

The CDR3 regions of human TCRbeta chains were subjected to immunosequencing. The authors' pipeline ran thus. Repertoire TCRs were checked for matches against a reference library of SARS-CoV-2-specific TCRs that had been generated using the MIRA antigen-specificity platform. Breadth meant the fraction of unique TCRs that were SARS-CoV-2-associated, whereas depth meant the fraction of total T cells that were SARS-CoV-2-associated. Each spike-specific TCR was assigned to its reactive spike region and to a CD4 or CD8 class using the MIRA data. Log10-transformed breadth and depth values were compared by one-way ANOVA with Sidak's multiple comparisons tests. The table comes from immuneACCESS by way of TCRdb, which keeps in-frame sequences with V and J called. Part of the clones is missing from these tables; in studies checked, under half for an unresolved V gene and the rest for unknown reasons. V, J and clone size were drawn from that table, and D and trimming were deduced from the DNA. The sample data list some 96,000 clones, and about 87% of these were observed just once. Together, the top ten hold about 1.8% of the sample.

In the case of this clone: The antigen this receptor binds is unknown. Qualities for individual bases were not recorded, and no much larger clone is one base off.

Inclusive of the bounding cysteine and phenylalanine, the CDR3 is 15 residues long. The only DNA kept is the CDR3, 45 bases in frame from the first base. The germline V gene (reference sequence) specifies LNHDA as CDR1 and SQIVND as CDR2. V is shortened by 0 bases, J by 12 bases, and the region joining them spans 20 bases. Taken with the paper, the label for time point translates to: baseline before first vaccination. The vaccinee samples were drawn from two UK trials, COV001 and COV002, one of which was a single-blind randomized controlled phase 2/3 trial testing AZD1222 (ChAdOx1 nCoV-19) in healthy adults. For TCRbeta chain sequencing, PBMC samples were collected from trial participants at day 0 and at day 28 after the second dose.

Material: peripheral blood, obtained on day 0 of AZD1222 vaccination. This sequence originates from an adult in good health. The sequence is built from TRBV19 and TRBJ1-1; the D gene identity is not certain. The nucleotide sequence reads TGTGCCAGTAGTATAGATCCACGGGCCTCGAAAGGGTCTTTCTTT. Translated, this is CASSIDPRASKGSFF.